Shown below are 8 T cell receptor beta chains from a single sample sequenced in a study of T cell responses to AZD1222 COVID-19 vaccine. Clones were read by immunoSEQ multiplex PCR, and TCRdb kept only the in-frame ones, dropping some. The profile shows roughly 200,000 clones, approximately 95% of them singletons. The sequencing here drew on peripheral blood, taken 28 days after the second dose of the MenACWY control vaccine. The receptors come from an adult who received the MenACWY meningococcal vaccine as a control.

The chain recombines TRBV5-1 with TRBJ1-1, with TRBD1 matching 8 bases. J gave up 6 bases and V 7 bases, and 14 bases lay outside the gene matches. The CDR3 is 15 amino acids. Germline CDR1 is SGHRS and CDR2 is YFSETQ. CDR3 amino acids: CASSTGDARAAEAFF. The CDR3 DNA reads as TGCGCCAGCTCGACAGGGGACGCCCGGGCCGCTGAAGCTTTCTTT.

The chain has TRBV5-1 and TRBJ2-7; the D gene could be TRBD1 or TRBD2 (6 bases each). The germline V gene has CDR1 SGHRS and CDR2 YFSETQ. CDR3 size: 16 residues. V dropped 0 bases and J dropped 0 bases, with 13 bases sitting between them. The CDR3 protein is CASSLDWGASSYEQYF. The CDR3 nucleotides read TGCGCCAGCAGCTTGGATTGGGGGGCAAGCTCCTACGAGCAGTACTTC. The full variable domain, in which reference TRBV5-1 and TRBJ2-7 provide the parts outside the CDR3, is KAGVTQTPRYLIKTRGQQVTLSCSPISGHRSVSWYQQTPGQGLQFLFEYFSETQRNKGNFPGRFSGRQFSNSRSEMNVSTLELGDSALYLCASSLDWGASSYEQYFGPGTRLTVT.

The V gene is TRBV4-1, the J gene TRBJ1-3, with TRBD1 matching 10 bases. Germline-derived CDR1 and CDR2 are MGHRA and YSYEKL. This CDR3 has 17 residues. V dropped 0 bases and J dropped 4; count of bases not matched to a gene: 6. Here the CDR3 reads CASSQDRTGGSGNTIYF. CDR3 coding DNA: TGCGCCAGCAGCCAAGATAGGACAGGGGGATCAGGAAACACCATATATTTT.

The chain carries TRBV3-1 (or the pseudogene TRBV3-2) and TRBJ1-3; D ambiguous. Germline assignment: CDR1 LGHDT and CDR2 YNNKEL (reference sequence). The germline V and J ends were trimmed by 2 bases and 4 bases, with 9 bases remaining between them. There are 14 residues in the CDR3. Written as DNA, the CDR3 is TGTGCCAGCAGCCAAATGAATTGGGGAAACACCATATATTTT. Translation gives CASSQMNWGNTIYF.

This rearrangement joins TRBV27 to TRBJ1-4; D is possibly TRBD1 (5 bases). Deletions cut 5 bases from V and 11 bases from J, with 21 bases between. Germline V gene sequence: CDR1 MNHEY, CDR2 SMNVEV (reference sequence). This CDR3 is 15 amino acids long. The CDR3 DNA sequence: TGTGCCAGCAGTCCCCAAGGGACCCTAGATGGGAAACTGTTTTTT. It encodes CASSPQGTLDGKLFF.

This clone came up a few times. The chain couples TRBV9 to TRBJ2-3; D call uncertain. Germline V gives CDR1 SGDLS, CDR2 YYNGEE. Trimming left V 0 bases short and J 8 bases short, with 10 bases between. This CDR3 is 13 amino acids long. CDR3 residues: CASSVGVPGTQYF. DNA of the CDR3: TGTGCCAGCAGCGTAGGAGTCCCAGGTACGCAGTATTTT.

The J gene is TRBJ1-6, the V gene TRBV19; no definite D call. V was trimmed by 3 bases and J by 10 bases, leaving 13 bases between them. CDR3 size: 14 residues. Germline CDR1 is LNHDA and CDR2 is SQIVND (reference sequence). CDR3 protein: CASSILGSGSPLHF. The DNA for the CDR3 is TGTGCCAGTAGTATCCTGGGGAGCGGGTCACCCCTCCACTTT.

The chain links TRBV2 to TRBJ2-2; D tentatively reads TRBD1 or TRBD2 (5 bases each). The CDR3 covers 14 residues. Germline CDR1 and CDR2: SNHLY and FYNNEI. The V end lost 7 bases, the J end lost 8 bases, and 17 bases lay between the germline ends. The CDR3 DNA reads as TGTGCCAGCACCAAGACAGAGGGACCTGGGGAGCTGTTTTTT. Translated, it gives CASTKTEGPGELFF.